This TCR beta chain emerged from a study of vaccination and CD4 T cells after COVID-19. Stated treatment: roughly 11-day PBMC culture with coronavirus spike peptide pools or control peptides (ViraFEST assay). ViraFEST expanded antigen-specific T cells with peptide pools, then sequenced TCRs. An Oncomine TCR Beta short-read assay was used to sequence the DNA from cultured CD4+ T cells. TCRdb fed the PCR reads into MiXCR, producing one record per CDR3 protein. The sample records 12,000 to 15,000 distinct CDR3 sequences, around 69% being singletons. Germline V lookup: CDR1 LNHDA, CDR2 SQIVND (reference sequence). V was cut by 6 bases and J by 0 bases, with 17 bases left in between. CDR3 length: 16 amino acids. About this clonotype: As yet, its antigen is unknown.

General study points: With convalescent patients, a median about 87% of reactive clones emerged solely after vaccination.

This TCR derives from a human donor who had recovered from COVID-19. The source material was CD4+ T cells from blood, cultured in vitro. V gene TRBV19 combines with J gene TRBJ1-1; D unresolved. The CDR3 loop is CASSIWGARMNTEAFF. Written as DNA, the CDR3 is TGTGCCAGTAGCATTTGGGGAGCGCGGATGAACACTGAAGCTTTCTTT.